Below, 21 T cell receptor beta chains from the same sample are listed, as sequenced in a study of cytomegalovirus exposure and HLA in healthy donors. Vbeta (60) and Jbeta (13) primers were used in the PCR. Profiled with immunoSEQ multiplex PCR; TCRdb holds only in-frame clones, not every one. The table includes roughly 130,000 clones, 70% to 85% detected once. Sequenced input: PBMCs. These receptors were taken from a boy between 2 and 10 years old in good health and CMV-seronegative.

The V call is TRBV6-5, the J call TRBJ2-2; perhaps TRBD1 as D (6 bases). The CDR3 consists of 15 residues. V gave up 0 bases and J gave up 6 bases, with 11 bases separating them. Looked up from germline, CDR1 is MNHEY and CDR2 is SVGAGI. The CDR3 is CASSYSFEGAGELFF. DNA for the CDR3: TGTGCCAGCAGTTACTCCTTCGAGGGGGCCGGGGAGCTGTTTTTT.

The chain has TRBV5-1 and TRBJ2-7; TRBD2 might be the D (5 bases). This CDR3 has 14 amino acids. V was shortened by 0 bases and J by 4 bases, with 11 bases between the two germline ends. Per the germline V gene, CDR1 is SGHRS and CDR2 is YFSETQ. CDR3 sequence: CASSLGPRAYEQYV. In DNA form, the CDR3 reads TGCGCCAGCAGCTTGGGCCCGAGGGCTTACGAGCAGTACGTC.

This chain joins TRBV6-5 and TRBJ1-5; tentative D call: TRBD1 (5 bases). Trimming removed 6 bases at V and 3 bases at J, with 9 bases between. Per the germline V gene, CDR1 is MNHEY and CDR2 is SVGAGI. This CDR3 is built from 13 residues. The CDR3: CASSRDYNQPQHF. CDR3 bases: TGTGCCAGCAGCAGGGATTACAATCAGCCCCAGCATTTT.

The V call is TRBV9, the J call TRBJ1-2; D may be TRBD1 (6 bases). This CDR3 is built from 14 residues. Per the germline V gene, CDR1 is SGDLS and CDR2 is YYNGEE. V dropped 3 bases and J dropped 4 bases, with 13 bases sitting between them. CDR3 sequence (DNA): TGTGCCAGCAGCGAAGGGGGAGCCACCTATGGCTACACCTTC. Translation gives CASSEGGATYGYTF.

The chain carries TRBV4-3 and TRBJ2-3, with 9 bases identical to TRBD2. Germline V gene sequence: CDR1 LGHNA, CDR2 YSLEER. This CDR3 has 17 amino acids. V trimming: 1 base; J trimming: 1 base; junction bases outside the gene matches: 6. This CDR3 is CASSQGEAGGGTDTQYF. The CDR3 coding sequence is TGCGCCAGCAGCCAAGGGGAGGCGGGGGGGGGCACAGATACGCAGTATTTT.

The CDR3 loop is CASSLHGLAGGGETQYF. DNA for the CDR3: TGTGCCAGCAGCCTCCACGGTTTAGCGGGGGGGGGAGAGACCCAGTACTTC. The V call is TRBV7-3, the J call TRBJ2-5; the match to TRBD2 covers 11 bases. The ends lost 5 bases at V and 4 bases at J; junction bases unmatched: 12. CDR1 and CDR2 (germline): SGHTA, FQGTGA. The CDR3 is 17 residues long.

This rearrangement joins TRBV19 to TRBJ2-7; a weak D match, TRBD1 (6 bases). CDR1 and CDR2 (germline): LNHDA, SQIVND (reference sequence). V was cut by 5 bases and J by 5 bases, with 16 bases left in between. The CDR3 has 14 residues. The CDR3 loop reads CASSPYREFNEQYV. In DNA form, the CDR3 reads TGTGCCAGTAGTCCCTACAGGGAGTTCAACGAGCAGTACGTC.

This clone appeared a single time. This rearrangement joins TRBV6-5 to TRBJ2-7; D might be TRBD1 (5 bases). The germline V gene encodes CDR1 MNHEY and CDR2 SVGAGI. This CDR3 region has 13 residues. Trimming removed 8 bases from V and 3 bases from J, with 14 bases in between. This CDR3 reads CASGPDSIYEQYF. The CDR3 DNA is TGTGCCAGCGGCCCAGACAGCATCTACGAGCAGTACTTC.

The CDR3 DNA reads TGTGCCAGCAGGGGGACAGGGTCCTACGAGCAGTACTTC. Residues: CASRGTGSYEQYF. This chain joins TRBV27 and TRBJ2-7; TRBD1 matches 9 bases. The CDR3 consists of 13 residues. With 6 bases clipped from V and 1 base from J, the junction kept 1 base outside the gene matches. The germline gives CDR1 MNHEY, CDR2 SMNVEV (reference sequence).

The chain is built from TRBV10-3 and TRBJ2-3; 9 nucleotides align to TRBD2. The CDR3 is 14 residues long. Germline V gene sequence: CDR1 ENHRY, CDR2 SYGVKD. With V trimmed by 3 bases and J by 4 bases, 2 bases remained unmatched. The CDR3 loop is CAISEGGRADTQYF. In nucleotides, the CDR3 is TGTGCCATCAGTGAAGGCGGGAGGGCAGATACGCAGTATTTT.

The chain uses TRBV12-5 and TRBJ1-2; 8 bases agree with TRBD1. The CDR3 contains 18 residues. V gave up 1 base and J gave up 4 bases; unmatched junction bases: 14. Germline CDR1 reads LGHNT; CDR2 reads FRNRAP. The DNA for the CDR3 is TGTGCTAGTGGTTTGGACTCCACGGACAGGGCAGTACCCTATGGCTACACCTTC. Translated: CASGLDSTDRAVPYGYTF.

The V call is TRBV11-1, the J call TRBJ2-4, with no clear D. The germline V gene encodes CDR1 SGHAT and CDR2 FQDESV (reference sequence). The CDR3 totals 14 residues. Deletions cut 5 bases from V and 1 base from J, with 9 bases between. As DNA, the CDR3 is TGTGCCAGCAGCCTCACTAAGGCCAAAAACATTCAGTACTTC. As protein: CASSLTKAKNIQYF.

V is TRBV19 and J is TRBJ2-7, with TRBD1 as a possible D gene (6 bases). Trimming cost V 6 bases and J 1 base, with 10 bases left between them. The CDR3 is made up of 13 amino acids. CDR1 is LNHDA and CDR2 is SQIVND in the germline V gene (reference sequence). The DNA for the CDR3 is TGTGCCAGTAGCCCAGGACAGTCCTACGAGCAGTACTTC. The encoded protein is CASSPGQSYEQYF.

The chain has TRBV6-5 and TRBJ2-1; the D gene is possibly TRBD1 (6 bases). The CDR3 runs 15 residues. The ends were cut back, 3 bases at V and 0 bases at J, with 9 bases in the middle. Germline CDR1 reads MNHEY; CDR2 reads SVGAGI. CDR3 in DNA: TGTGCCAGCAGTTATGGGGGCGGCTCCTACAATGAGCAGTTCTTC. Residues: CASSYGGGSYNEQFF.

This clone is a singleton in its sample. The chain has TRBV28 and TRBJ2-5, with 9 bases lining up with TRBD2. CDR3 length equals 14 residues. CDR1 is MDHEN and CDR2 is SYDVKM in the germline V gene. The V gene end was trimmed by 9 bases and the J gene end by 4 bases; junction bases not matched to a gene: 9. The DNA for the CDR3 is TGTGCCAGTGAAGAAGCGGGAGGTGGAGAGACCCAGTACTTC. This translates into CASEEAGGGETQYF.

The chain joins TRBV5-1 to TRBJ2-3; D might be TRBD1 (6 bases). The CDR3 is 15 residues long. The V end lost 4 bases, the J end lost 0 bases, and 12 bases lay between the germline ends. Germline V CDR1 and CDR2: SGHRS, YFSETQ. Here the CDR3 reads CASSSGQFSTDTQYF. CDR3 coding DNA: TGCGCCAGCAGCAGCGGACAGTTCAGCACAGATACGCAGTATTTT.

This clone was found a few times. This chain uses TRBV2 with TRBJ1-4; D is uncertain. Trimming removed 7 bases from V and 2 bases from J, with 11 bases in between. This CDR3 has 14 amino acids. CDR1 and CDR2 from the germline V gene are SNHLY and FYNNEI. The CDR3: CASTRQWTNEKLFF. CDR3 sequence (DNA): TGTGCCAGCACCCGTCAGTGGACTAATGAAAAACTGTTTTTT.

This chain connects TRBV11-2 to TRBJ2-6, with a weak D call TRBD2 (6 bases). CDR1 and CDR2 from the germline V gene are SGHAT and FQNNGV. The CDR3 has 16 residues. V was trimmed by 3 bases and J by 2 bases, leaving 11 bases between them. In nucleotides, the CDR3 is TGTGCCAGCAGCTTGTCGTGGGGGGCTGGGGCCAACGTCCTGACTTTC. Protein product: CASSLSWGAGANVLTF.

The chain recombines TRBV18 with TRBJ1-2; 7 bases are shared with TRBD1. Germline-derived CDR1 and CDR2 are KGHSH and LQKENI. This CDR3 has 12 amino acids. Trimming took 3 bases from V and 8 from J; bases not matched to a gene: 3. CDR3 residues: CASSPGDRGYTF. CDR3 DNA sequence: TGTGCCAGCTCACCGGGGGACAGAGGCTACACCTTC.

This chain uses TRBV2 with TRBJ2-2, with 9 bases fitting TRBD1. The germline V gene encodes CDR1 SNHLY and CDR2 FYNNEI. The CDR3 has 13 amino acids. With V trimmed by 7 bases and J by 8 bases, 5 bases remained unmatched. The CDR3, as DNA: TGTGCCAGCAATTGGGACAGGGAAGGGGAGCTGTTTTTT. It translates to CASNWDREGELFF.

The rearrangement joins TRBV15 to TRBJ2-3, with 9 bases aligning to TRBD2. Per germline, CDR1 LNHNV and CDR2 YYDKDF (reference sequence). The CDR3 contains 16 residues. V gave up 5 bases and J gave up 2 bases; unmatched junction bases: 8. CDR3 in amino acids: CATSASGGLSTDTQYF. The CDR3 DNA reads TGTGCCACCAGCGCCAGCGGGGGGTTATCCACAGATACGCAGTATTTT.